Below are 4 T cell receptor beta chains sequenced from a single sample in a study of OX40 agonist ivuxolimab in advanced cancers. Library preparation employed the immunoSEQ multiplex PCR assay. Not all clones reach the TCRdb copy of this immuneACCESS table, which keeps in-frame sequences only. Checked studies attribute under half of the gap to unresolved V genes and leave the rest unexplained. The sample table records roughly 77,000 clones; more than 80% of these occur just once. 2% to 3% of the sample is taken by the ten largest. Here the sequenced sample was CD4+ or CD8+ T cells sorted from blood, taken in a trial of the OX40 agonist ivuxolimab. These receptors originate from an adult with an advanced solid tumor such as melanoma, head and neck, liver or kidney cancer.

This clone was observed a few times. The chain couples TRBV4-1 to TRBJ2-1; 8 bases agree with TRBD1. The CDR3 totals 16 residues. The germline V gene has CDR1 MGHRA and CDR2 YSYEKL. J was trimmed by 7 bases and V by 0 bases; bases with no gene match: 8. In DNA, the CDR3 is TGCGCCAGCAGCCAAGATGTAGAGACAGGGGAGAATGAGCAGTTCTTC. It translates to CASSQDVETGENEQFF.

V gene TRBV28 combines with J gene TRBJ1-2; weak D call: TRBD1 (5 bases). This CDR3 spans 14 amino acids. Germline assignment: CDR1 MDHEN and CDR2 SYDVKM. V was pared by 1 base and J by 4 bases, with 10 bases between. The CDR3 coding sequence is TGTGCCAGCAGTTTATTTGTCAGGGCCTATGGCTACACCTTC. Protein product: CASSLFVRAYGYTF.

The rearrangement links TRBV19 to TRBJ2-5; 9 positions match TRBD2. CDR1 and CDR2 (germline): LNHDA, SQIVND (reference sequence). V gave up 6 bases and J gave up 4 bases; unmatched junction bases: 6. The CDR3 extends over 14 amino acids. This CDR3 reads CASRGGGAGETQYF. The CDR3 nucleotides read TGTGCCAGTAGAGGCGGGGGGGCCGGAGAGACCCAGTACTTC.

The V and J genes are TRBV4-1 and TRBJ2-5, with TRBD2 identical over 9 bases. This CDR3 is 18 amino acids long. V shed 2 bases and J 1 base; nucleotides not matched to a gene: 11. Germline V CDR1 and CDR2: MGHRA, YSYEKL. CDR3 loop: CASSQPPGTSLTQETQYF. The DNA of the CDR3 is TGCGCCAGCAGCCAACCCCCCGGGACTAGCCTTACCCAAGAGACCCAGTACTTC.